This T cell receptor beta chain comes out of a study of beta chain features in type 1 diabetes. Across the study: Healthy donors and patients showed comparable age, gender and cell yields.

This clone was counted only a few times. Expressed TCRB transcripts got sequenced, as all isolated RNA was reverse transcribed. TCRdb keeps only in-frame clones here, not all; method: immunoSEQ multiplex PCR. Among about 450,000 clones listed, about an eighth were seen once. This TCR came from a woman aged 18-30 years in good health. The sample taken for sequencing was naive CD4+ T cells from blood.

The CDR3 loop reads CASFHFQGVTKNIQYF. CDR3 sequence (DNA): TGTGCCAGCTTCCATTTCCAGGGGGTAACCAAAAACATTCAGTACTTC. This chain joins TRBV2 and TRBJ2-4; 7 bases fit TRBD1. Germline trimming cut 8 bases from V and 2 bases from J; bases unmatched to any gene: 12. Germline CDR1 SNHLY, CDR2 FYNNEI. This CDR3 is 16 amino acids long.